Listed below are T cell receptor beta chains from one sample, sequenced in a study of cytomegalovirus exposure and HLA in healthy donors. Libraries were prepared by immunoSEQ multiplex PCR; TCRdb keeps only in-frame clonotypes and omits some of them. The sample gives 160,000 or so clones, roughly 73% of which show up once; about 1.3% is in the top ten. The sample was PBMCs. Receptors originate from a woman aged 30 to 39 in good health and CMV-seronegative. Each CDR3 is given with its conserved first and last residue. The D gene is left open where the match is weak. Size is stated for part of the rows, as once, few or many counts, or as a class when the clone is expanded.

V gene	clone size	D gene	J gene	CDR3 DNA	CDR3 protein
TRBV28	.	.	TRBJ1-1	TGTGCCAGCAGTTCGGGGGATGGGCAGTTTGAAGCTTTCTTT	CASSSGDGQFEAFF
TRBV5-1	.	.	TRBJ1-4	TGCGCCAGCAGCTTGCCTACAACTAATGAAAAACTGTTTTTT	CASSLPTTNEKLFF
TRBV5-1	.	TRBD1	TRBJ2-3	TGCGCCAGCAGCTTTGGGACAGGGGATTTAGATACGCAGTATTTT	CASSFGTGDLDTQYF
TRBV4-1	.	TRBD1	TRBJ1-1	TGCGCCAGCAGCCGAGACAGGGTTGGCACTGAAGCTTTCTTT	CASSRDRVGTEAFF
TRBV30	.	TRBD1	TRBJ1-6	TGTGCCTGGCAGGGACAGTCGAATTCACCCCTCCACTTT	CAWQGQSNSPLHF
TRBV23-1	.	TRBD1	TRBJ2-7	TGCGCCAGCAGTCAACTGACAGGGGATTACGAGCAGTACTTC	CASSQLTGDYEQYF
TRBV7-2	.	TRBD1	TRBJ2-1	TGTGCCAGCAGCTCCGGGACAGGGTTCAATGAGCAGTTCTTC	CASSSGTGFNEQFF
TRBV27	.	.	TRBJ2-7	TGTGCCAGCAGTTTACTAGGGGATCGGGCAGGGCAGTACTTC	CASSLLGDRAGQYF
TRBV28	.	TRBD1	TRBJ2-7	TGTGCCAGCAATTCGTGGACAGGTATAAACTACGAGCAGTACTTC	CASNSWTGINYEQYF
TRBV5-8	.	.	TRBJ2-1	TGTGCCAGCAGTCGAGTAGCAGGGACCTACAATGAGCAGTTCTTC	CASSRVAGTYNEQFF
TRBV7-9	.	.	TRBJ1-3	TGTGCCAGCAGCTTGGCTGCTAGCTCTGGAAACACCATATATTTT	CASSLAASSGNTIYF
TRBV25-1	few	TRBD2	TRBJ2-3	TGTGCCAGCAGCCCGGGGGGGATGGGCACAGATACGCAGTATTTT	CASSPGGMGTDTQYF
TRBV7-6	.	TRBD1	TRBJ2-1	TGTGCCAGCAGCTTAGGGAGACAGGGGGCTACCTCCTACAATGAGCAGTTCTTC	CASSLGRQGATSYNEQFF
TRBV5-4	.	TRBD1	TRBJ1-6	TGTGCCAGCAGCGGCGGACAGGGGGATAATTCACCCCTCCACTTT	CASSGGQGDNSPLHF
TRBV4-1	.	TRBD2	TRBJ2-7	TGCGCCAGCAGCCAAGATTTAGGCGGGGGGGGTTCCTACGAGCAGTACTTC	CASSQDLGGGGSYEQYF
TRBV11-2	.	.	TRBJ1-1	TGTGCCAGCAGCCCCGGAAACCAGGGGACTGAAGCTTTCTTT	CASSPGNQGTEAFF
TRBV18	.	.	TRBJ1-2	TGTGCCAGCTCACCACTTGAAGGGGGCTATGGCTACACCTTC	CASSPLEGGYGYTF
TRBV5-1	.	.	TRBJ2-7	TGCGCCAGCTCCGTGACGGGTTCCTACGAGCAGTACTTC	CASSVTGSYEQYF
TRBV27	few	TRBD1	TRBJ1-5	TGTGCCAGCAGTTTCTCACAGGGGCCCAATCAGCCCCAGCATTTT	CASSFSQGPNQPQHF
TRBV2	.	.	TRBJ1-2	TGTGCCAGCAGAACAGAGCAGGGGTATGGCTACACCTTC	CASRTEQGYGYTF
TRBV13	.	TRBD1	TRBJ1-5	TGTGCCAGCAGCCTAGGACAGGGGGTAGAGCCCCAGCATTTT	CASSLGQGVEPQHF
TRBV5-1	.	TRBD1	TRBJ2-6	TGCGCCAGCAGCCCGGGTCGGGACAGGGGGCCCTACTCTGGGGCCAACGTCCTGACTTTC	CASSPGRDRGPYSGANVLTF
TRBV7-2	.	TRBD2	TRBJ2-2	TGTGCCAGCAGCTTAGAGAGAGCGGGGGTGGTTGGCGGGGAGCTGTTTTTT	CASSLERAGVVGGELFF
TRBV9	.	.	TRBJ1-1	TGTGCCAGCGATCCTGCAGGGGCCGGGACTGAAGCTTTCTTT	CASDPAGAGTEAFF
TRBV2	.	.	TRBJ2-2	TGTGCCAGCACCCTTCCCGAGGACACCGGGGAGCTGTTTTTT	CASTLPEDTGELFF
TRBV9	few	.	TRBJ2-1	TGTGCCAGCAGCGTGCGGACAGACAATGAGCAGTTCTTC	CASSVRTDNEQFF
TRBV7-2	.	TRBD1	TRBJ1-2	TGTGCCAGCAGCCGATGGACAGGGAGTCTGGATGGCTACACCTTC	CASSRWTGSLDGYTF
TRBV7-9	.	.	TRBJ2-2	TGTTCCAGCAGTCCGTTTACAGGGAACACCGGGGAGCTGTTTTTT	CSSSPFTGNTGELFF
TRBV6-6	.	.	TRBJ2-7	TGTGCCAGCAGTTCCCCAGGGATTGGGTTTTCCTACGAGCAGTACTTC	CASSSPGIGFSYEQYF
TRBV9	.	.	TRBJ1-1	TGTGCCAGCAGCGTAGATGTGAGGCGCACTGAAGCTTTCTTT	CASSVDVRRTEAFF
TRBV18	.	TRBD1	TRBJ2-5	TGTGCCAGCTCACCCGGACAGGGGGCTTCGGGAGAGACCCAGTACTTC	CASSPGQGASGETQYF
TRBV5-1	once	TRBD2	TRBJ2-1	TGCGCCAGCAGCTACTTAGCGGGGGTTAACTACAATGAGCAGTTCTTC	CASSYLAGVNYNEQFF
TRBV7-9	.	TRBD1	TRBJ2-3	TGTGCCAGCAGCCCGTGGACAGGACCCACAGATACGCAGTATTTT	CASSPWTGPTDTQYF
TRBV14	.	.	TRBJ2-7	TGTGCCAGCAGCCAAGATTCGGGTCGGATCGAGCAGTACTTC	CASSQDSGRIEQYF
TRBV6-6	.	TRBD1	TRBJ1-2	TGTGCCAGCAGTACCGAACAGGGGGCGCGTGGCTACACCTTC	CASSTEQGARGYTF
TRBV29-1	once	TRBD1	TRBJ2-1	TGCAGCGCCACCGACAGGGACAATGAGCAGTTCTTC	CSATDRDNEQFF
TRBV30	once	TRBD1	TRBJ1-3	TGTGCCTGGATGCGGTCAGGGGGCGGTGGAAACACCATATATTTT	CAWMRSGGGGNTIYF
TRBV5-5	.	.	TRBJ2-7	TGTGCCAGCAGCTTGCTGGCCGCAGGGGCGTACTACGAGCAGTACTTC	CASSLLAAGAYYEQYF
TRBV19	.	TRBD2	TRBJ2-1	TGTGCCAGTAGGCTAGTTGCGGGGGGGCCTGAGCAGTTCTTC	CASRLVAGGPEQFF
TRBV5-1	.	TRBD1	TRBJ2-5	TGCGCCAGCAGTTCCGGGACAGCACGACAAGAGACCCAGTACTTC	CASSSGTARQETQYF
TRBV7-9	few	TRBD2	TRBJ2-5	TGTGCCAGCAGCTTATCAGCGGGGGGGCCTTCAGAGACCCAGTACTTC	CASSLSAGGPSETQYF
TRBV14	.	.	TRBJ1-2	TGTGCCAGCAGCCAAGATATTCCAGGACTCTATGGCTACACCTTC	CASSQDIPGLYGYTF
TRBV5-5	.	TRBD1	TRBJ1-1	TGTGCCAGCAGCTTGGCCAGGGACAGGAGCTATAGAGCTTTCTTT	CASSLARDRSYRAFF
TRBV2	.	.	TRBJ2-1	TGTGCCAGCAGAACCGACGGAGATGAGCAGTTCTTC	CASRTDGDEQFF
TRBV5-1	.	.	TRBJ2-3	TGCGCCAGCAGAGAAGGGGACACAGATACGCAGTATTTT	CASREGDTDTQYF
TRBV28	.	.	TRBJ1-3	TGTGCCAGCAGTTTGAGGGCAGGCACTGGAAACACCATATATTTT	CASSLRAGTGNTIYF
TRBV15	.	.	TRBJ2-1	TGTGCCACCATGCCGGGTCAACTAGCCTACAATGAGCAGTTCTTC	CATMPGQLAYNEQFF
TRBV9	few	.	TRBJ1-2	TGTGCCAGCAGCGTAGGATCCAGCGGCAGACAAACTAACTATGGCTACACCTTC	CASSVGSSGRQTNYGYTF
TRBV28	once	.	TRBJ1-6	TGTGCCAGCAGTTTACAGGTAACACCCCTCCACTTT	CASSLQVTPLHF
TRBV28	once	.	TRBJ2-2	TGTGCCAGCAGAACGCGGGGAGCGGGCGGGGAGCTGTTTTTT	CASRTRGAGGELFF
TRBV7-9	few	TRBD1	TRBJ1-6	TGTGCCAGCAGCAGGGGACAGGGATTTAATTCACCCCTCCACTTT	CASSRGQGFNSPLHF
TRBV2	.	.	TRBJ2-2	TGTGCCAGCAGTTATCTTTCTACCGGGGAGCTGTTTTTT	CASSYLSTGELFF
TRBV5-1	few	.	TRBJ1-4	TGCGCCAGCAGCCTGAGGGGGGGCGGCGAAAAACTGTTTTTT	CASSLRGGGEKLFF
TRBV30	.	TRBD2	TRBJ2-7	TGTGCCTGGAGATCGGGGCGGGGGGAGCAGTACTTC	CAWRSGRGEQYF
TRBV9	.	TRBD1	TRBJ2-1	TGTGCCAGCAGCGGGCCCGGGACAGGGATCTACAATGAGCAGTTCTTC	CASSGPGTGIYNEQFF
TRBV10-3	.	TRBD1	TRBJ1-5	TGTGCCATCAGTGAGAGGACAGGAGATAGCAATCAGCCCCAGCATTTT	CAISERTGDSNQPQHF
TRBV30	.	.	TRBJ2-7	TGTGCCTCTCAGGGTTCCTACGAGCAGTACTTC	CASQGSYEQYF
TRBV9	once	.	TRBJ1-1	TGTGCCAGCAGCGCTTCAGGGTTGAACACTGAAGCTTTCTTT	CASSASGLNTEAFF
TRBV15	.	TRBD1	TRBJ2-7	TGTGCCACCAGCAGGTCTCGACAGGGGGCCTACGAGCAGTACTTC	CATSRSRQGAYEQYF